A selection of T cell receptor beta chains follows, all from one sample in a study of T cell responses to AZD1222 COVID-19 vaccine. The assay was immunoSEQ multiplex PCR, and TCRdb's table has in-frame clones only and misses some. The sample shows approximately 150,000 clones, 80% to 95% of them seen only once. Material: peripheral blood, obtained on day 0 of AZD1222 vaccination. These receptors originate from an adult in good health. Each CDR3 is given with its conserved first and last residue. D genes are given only for firm matches. Clone size appears in some rows only: once, few, many, or a class for an expanded clone.

TRBJ2-1 | TRBV5-1 | . | . | CASSLVDWKYNEQFF | TGCGCCAGCAGCTTGGTTGACTGGAAATACAATGAGCAGTTCTTC
TRBJ2-1 | TRBV4-2 | . | TRBD2 | CASSQAVGAGGSYNEQFF | TGTGCCAGCAGCCAAGCCGTCGGGGCGGGGGGCTCCTACAATGAGCAGTTCTTC
TRBJ1-6 | TRBV3-1/TRBV3-2 | . | . | CASSQDRGLRNSPLHF | TGTGCCAGCAGCCAAGATAGAGGTTTGCGTAATTCACCCCTCCACTTT
TRBJ2-7 | TRBV30 | . | . | CARAAGQHEQYF | TGTGCCCGTGCCGCGGGGCAACACGAGCAGTACTTC
TRBJ2-5 | TRBV11-2 | . | TRBD2 | CASSTQASGGVEETQYF | TGTGCCAGCAGCACCCAAGCCTCCGGGGGGGTTGAAGAGACCCAGTACTTC
TRBJ1-1 | TRBV3-1/TRBV3-2 | . | . | CASSLSTSSTEAFF | TGTGCCAGCAGCCTTAGTACTAGTAGCACTGAAGCTTTCTTT
TRBJ1-6 | TRBV25-1 | . | . | CASSELSASSYNSPLHF | TGTGCCAGCAGTGAATTGTCGGCGAGCTCCTATAATTCACCCCTCCACTTT
TRBJ1-3 | TRBV15 | . | . | CATSRNLLGGDGNTIYF | TGTGCCACCAGCAGAAACCTACTCGGGGGGGATGGAAACACCATATATTTT
TRBJ1-6 | TRBV5-6 | . | TRBD1 | CASSLAERDRNSPLHF | TGTGCCAGCAGCTTGGCGGAAAGGGACAGAAATTCACCCCTCCACTTT
TRBJ1-4 | TRBV24-1 | . | . | CATSKTGGKLFF | TGTGCCACCAGTAAGACAGGAGGAAAACTGTTTTTT
TRBJ2-7 | TRBV6-2/TRBV6-3 | . | . | CASSQRFYEQYF | TGTGCCAGCAGTCAAAGATTCTACGAGCAGTACTTC
TRBJ1-3 | TRBV4-2 | few | . | CASSQERGGAGNTIYF | TGTGCCAGCAGCCAAGAAAGGGGAGGAGCTGGAAACACCATATATTTT
TRBJ2-1 | TRBV20-1 | once | . | CSASDFSPPSSYNEQFF | TGCAGTGCTAGTGATTTCTCGCCCCCGAGCTCCTACAATGAGCAGTTCTTC
TRBJ2-1 | TRBV25-1 | . | TRBD2 | CASSGASGRGFSYNEQFF | TGTGCCAGCAGTGGGGCCAGCGGGAGGGGCTTCTCCTACAATGAGCAGTTCTTC
TRBJ2-7 | TRBV2 | . | . | CASSRTEGFGEQYF | TGTGCCAGCAGTCGGACCGAGGGGTTCGGCGAGCAGTACTTC
TRBJ1-6 | TRBV2 | once | TRBD1 | CASSGGQRGSPLHF | TGTGCCAGCAGTGGGGGACAGAGGGGCTCACCCCTCCACTTT
TRBJ1-2 | TRBV28 | . | . | CASSPQGLSYTF | TGTGCCAGCAGCCCACAGGGTTTAAGCTACACCTTC
TRBJ2-1 | TRBV4-1 | . | TRBD1 | CASSQEQGVYNEQFF | TGCGCCAGCAGCCAAGAACAGGGGGTCTACAATGAGCAGTTCTTC
TRBJ1-4 | TRBV11-2 | . | . | CASSPRSGFNEKLFF | TGTGCCAGCAGCCCCCGTAGTGGGTTCAATGAAAAACTGTTTTTT
TRBJ1-1 | TRBV19 | . | . | CASSTTPNTEAFF | TGTGCCAGTAGTACGACACCGAACACTGAAGCTTTCTTT
TRBJ2-1 | TRBV5-1 | . | . | CASSLGYRVGSYNEQFF | TGCGCCAGCAGCTTGGGGTACAGGGTAGGCTCCTACAATGAGCAGTTCTTC
TRBJ1-2 | TRBV7-9 | once | . | CASSLIGEYYGYTF | TGTGCCAGCAGCTTAATCGGGGAGTACTATGGCTACACCTTC
TRBJ2-1 | TRBV7-2 | . | . | CASSLGTYNEQFF | TGTGCCAGCAGCTTAGGGACCTACAATGAGCAGTTCTTC
TRBJ2-1 | TRBV7-2 | . | TRBD2 | CASSRRPGLASNEQFF | TGTGCCAGCAGCCGCCGCCCGGGACTAGCGTCTAATGAGCAGTTCTTC
TRBJ1-4 | TRBV7-2 | . | . | CASSLISGRVGEKLFF | TGTGCCAGCAGCTTGATAAGTGGCAGGGTAGGGGAAAAACTGTTTTTT